This T cell receptor beta chain was profiled in a study of T cells in Graves' hyperthyroidism and ophthalmopathy (dated by TCRdb to the late 2010s). As for the study more broadly: Peripheral blood samples were taken at the time of initial diagnosis, prior to any treatment. Once sampling was done, hyperthyroidism patients were given methimazole at a starting dose of 30 mg daily, whereas ophthalmopathy patients were given high-dose intravenous methylprednisolone. The approximately 100 discovery patients were randomly divided into training and test sets at a 7:3 ratio. TCR V-J signatures able to tell the groups apart were searched for in a discovery cohort of 90 to 100 patients, of whom around 42 had Graves' ophthalmopathy and roughly 57 had stable Graves' hyperthyroidism. In roughly six Graves' hyperthyroidism patients, the study also compared T-cell repertoires from thyroid tissue with T-cell repertoires from blood. Prospective prediction of ophthalmopathy was tested in an independent validation cohort consisting of 18 to 20 hyperthyroidism patients and around 16 patients who later progressed to ophthalmopathy. The paper reports TCR Vbeta CDR3 sequencing of over 130 peripheral blood samples: 43 ophthalmopathy, fewer than 80 hyperthyroidism and roughly 17 progressor patients. What the study reported, not specific to this receptor: Sample size was not statistically predetermined, and investigators were not blinded to group allocation. A model built on a 13 V-J signature distinguished ophthalmopathy from stable hyperthyroidism, reaching roughly 88% sensitivity and around 81% specificity in cross-validation and 80%/75% in testing. In validation, progression to ophthalmopathy was predicted by the model with 70% to 71% sensitivity and 72.22% specificity, a median of roughly 6.4 months before onset. Blood samples also contained most of the expanded thyroid clonotypes (frequency above 0.001), which suggests that blood repertoires may reflect thyroid immune responses.

For this clonotype: The antigen this receptor binds is unknown. The sample holds no much larger clone one base away, and base qualities are not on file.

CDR1 GTSNPN and CDR2 SVGIG are derived from the germline V gene (reference sequence). The trim is 5 bases for V and 6 bases for J, with a gap of 13 bases between the germline ends. Inclusive of the bounding cysteine and phenylalanine, the CDR3 is 12 residues long. Only CDR3 DNA remains: 36 bases, in frame from the first base. TCR beta CDR3 regions were amplified from RNA transcripts. The TCR CDR3 was subjected to a first round of RT-PCR using the HTBI primer set and the Qiagen OneStep RT-PCR kit. The libraries were constructed in a second round of multiplex PCR and then size-selected and purified. The libraries were sequenced on an Illumina HiSeq2000 using paired-end 100 bp reads. The study's own analysis went as follows. SOAPnuke was used to process the raw data, removing reads that contained adapters or uncalled bases, had a mean Phred below 15, or lacked an exact match to the constant primer or identifier. High-quality paired reads were merged using COPE v1.2.5, and each unique nucleotide sequence was defined as a clonotype. Clonotypes were aligned to IMGT TRBV, TRBD and TRBJ reference segments using MiTCR v1.1. Analysis was restricted to V-J combinations with a frequency above 0.0001, which covered 99% to 99.2% of repertoires. A TCS score was defined as the ratio between F50 (clonal expansion) and ExV (chaos), using BLOSUM62-based TCRdist between CDR3 peptides within each V-J. Welch's t-statistics and random forest reduced 450 to 600 V-J features to 13, which were used in a naive Bayes classifier (R e1071). Using fastp trimming at Q25 and MiXCR clonotype assembly, TCRdb reanalyzed the public sequencing data and kept in-frame beta chains. Duplicate CDR3 protein sequences are folded into a single record with the most common DNA and genes. The V and J calls here are based on TCRdb, not the publication. Within this sample are hundreds of thousands of distinct CDR3 sequences, with 14% of them counted one time only. Jointly, the top ten make up 9.5% to 13% of the sample.

Stable Graves' hyperthyroidism was defined as no progression to ophthalmopathy during 18 months of follow-up. Hyperthyroidism patients were newly diagnosed, had a disease duration of under 2 months, and were aged 18 to 65 years. The study excluded patients with uncontrolled infections, other autoimmune diseases, pregnancy or lactation. Diagnoses were established on the basis of clinical symptoms, serum thyroxine and TRAb, thyroid ultrasound, and orbital computed tomography. PBMCs were separated from roughly 9.6 ml of fresh peripheral blood using Ficoll-Paque density gradient centrifugation. Total RNA was extracted with Trizol reagent, and quality was checked on an Agilent 2100 Bioanalyzer.

The sequenced sample consisted of blood. The sequence was obtained from a woman aged 18-29 years with Graves' hyperthyroidism. The chain was built from TRBV30 and TRBJ1-2, with a weak D call of TRBD1 (5 bases match). The DNA is TGTGCCTGGGGGCGCGGCAGGGATGGCTACACCTTC. Its protein reads: CAWGRGRDGYTF.